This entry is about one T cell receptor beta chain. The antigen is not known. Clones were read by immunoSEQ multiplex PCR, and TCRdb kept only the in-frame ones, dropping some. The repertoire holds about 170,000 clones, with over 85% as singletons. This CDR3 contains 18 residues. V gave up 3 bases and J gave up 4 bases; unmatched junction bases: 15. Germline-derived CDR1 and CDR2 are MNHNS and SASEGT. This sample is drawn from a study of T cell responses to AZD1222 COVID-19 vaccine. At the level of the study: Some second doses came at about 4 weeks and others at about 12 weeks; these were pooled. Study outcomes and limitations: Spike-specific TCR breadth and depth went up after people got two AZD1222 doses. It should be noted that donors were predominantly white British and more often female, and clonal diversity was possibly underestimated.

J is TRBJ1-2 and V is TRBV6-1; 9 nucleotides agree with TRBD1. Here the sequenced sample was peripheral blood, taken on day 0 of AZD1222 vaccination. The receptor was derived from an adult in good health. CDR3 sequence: CASSDPRTGEIHRYGYTF. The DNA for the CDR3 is TGTGCCAGCAGTGATCCGCGGACAGGGGAGATTCATCGCTATGGCTACACCTTC.